This T cell receptor beta chain was identified in a study of graft-versus-host responses after intestinal transplantation. The CDR3 loop spans 16 amino acids. Trimming removed 4 bases from V and 2 bases from J, with 17 bases in between. From germline, CDR1 is MNHEY and CDR2 SMNVEV (reference sequence). Measured with immunoSEQ multiplex PCR; TCRdb has only the in-frame clones, and not every one. This sample has under 95,000 clones, with approximately 88% found just once. On this clone itself: The antigen remains undetermined.

The sample consisted of unstimulated CD8+ T cells sorted from spleen or lymph node cells, taken before intestinal transplant. This receptor was identified in a human donor who received an intestinal transplant. The chain carries TRBV27 and TRBJ2-5; tentative D call: TRBD1 (6 bases). In DNA form, the CDR3 reads TGTGCCAGCAGTTCTTCTGTGGTTAGGGGGCAAGAGACCCAGTACTTC. The encoded protein is CASSSSVVRGQETQYF.